This paragraph covers one T cell receptor beta chain sequence. Repertoires were generated with immunoSEQ multiplex PCR, while TCRdb's copy carries only in-frame clones and drops some. This table has around 250,000 clones, about 86% appearing once. In terms of age and location, participants ranged from roughly 18 to 100 years and lived in fewer than 30 US areas. Participants reported their clinical history, and cohort assignment relied on those reports. V was shortened by 0 bases and J by 3 bases, with 10 bases between the two germline ends. CDR1 is SGHNT and CDR2 is YYREEE in the germline V gene (reference sequence). This CDR3 contains 14 residues. The sample is drawn from a study of blood T cell repertoires in COVID-19. Study as a whole: Sites in the United States, Italy and Spain provided acute and convalescent COVID-19 samples. The cDNA or gDNA used as material had been derived from T cells, B-cell-depleted T cells, or PBMCs.

The chain recombines TRBV5-4 with TRBJ2-7; D gene ambiguous. The sequenced material came from PBMCs or T cells enriched from blood (not recorded which). The clonotype originates from a man aged 25-45 years with acute COVID-19. DNA for the CDR3: TGTGCCAGCAGCTTGGACCAGCGAAGCTACGAGCAGTACGTC. Residues: CASSLDQRSYEQYV.